Ten or more counts support the clone carrying this TCR beta chain. Its specificity is unknown. The CDR3 runs to 13 residues. CDR1 and CDR2 from the germline V gene are MDHEN and SYDVKM. V was clipped by 2 bases and J by 6 bases, with 5 bases between them. The data are from a study of regulatory T cells in long-lasting Graves disease. Study context: Treatment with antithyroid drugs for over 5 years, together with positive TSH receptor antibodies, meant persistent Graves' disease. Whole-study findings and limits: What was studied was peripheral blood only, and not thyroid tissue. Persistent Graves' patients possessed reduced TCR diversity relative to recently diagnosed ones. Under persistent disease, TRBV28, TRBJ1-2 and TRBJ2-5 were used preferentially.

Time point here: persistent/refractory GD, antithyroid drugs over 5 years with positive TRAb. PBMC-extracted RNA yielded the TCR library. Researchers made TCR beta libraries by using iRepertoire HTBI primers and running Arm-PCR on CDR3 regions. Each CDR3 protein gets one entry after TCRdb re-called the multiplex PCR reads with MiXCR. This repertoire shows some 330,000 distinct CDR3 sequences, approximately 25% found once; its top ten account for under 35%. The material was peripheral blood mononuclear cells (PBMCs), obtained when the disease was refractory, from a patient treated with antithyroid drugs. The rearrangement links TRBV28 to TRBJ1-6; no definite D call. The source is a middle-aged woman with Graves disease. The CDR3 is CASSLRINSPLHF. The CDR3 bases are TGTGCCAGCAGTTTAAGGATTAATTCACCCCTCCACTTT.